The next 23 T cell receptor beta chains were all read from a single sample in a study of T cells after yellow fever vaccination. TCRdb re-called the 5' RACE reads through MiXCR, storing one row per CDR3 protein. This sample yields about 240,000 distinct CDR3 sequences, of which around 3.5% are seen a single time; 19% belongs to the top ten. Material: PBMCs, obtained 15 days after the yellow fever booster vaccination. The receptors derive from a man younger than 30 who received the YFV17D yellow fever vaccine.

This clonotype was found many times. The V and J genes are TRBV5-1 and TRBJ1-2; D is unclear. Germline CDR1 is SGHRS and CDR2 is YFSETQ. Trimming shortened V by 4 bases and J by 5 bases, and 24 bases separated the two germline ends. The CDR3 contains 17 residues. In DNA form, the CDR3 reads TGCGCCAGCAGCCCTCATGTTGGGGTAGCAACCCTTTATGGCTACACCTTC. Protein product: CASSPHVGVATLYGYTF.

This clonotype occurred many times. The genes are TRBV7-2 and TRBJ2-7; tentatively, D is TRBD2 (5 bases). Germline lookup yields CDR1 SGHTA and CDR2 FQGNSA. The CDR3 runs 13 residues. V was pared by 3 bases and J by 5 bases, with 11 bases between. CDR3 coding DNA: TGTGCCAGCAGCTTCGCGGGCTTCCACGAGCAGTACGTC. This translates into CASSFAGFHEQYV.

This clonotype was seen more than once but under ten times. The V gene is TRBV18, the J gene TRBJ1-5; unclear D gene. This CDR3 has 13 amino acids. V lost 3 bases to trimming and J lost 9 bases, with 12 bases between them. Germline-derived CDR1 and CDR2 are KGHSH and LQKENI. The CDR3 is CASSPDPPAPQHF. The CDR3 DNA sequence: TGTGCCAGCTCACCGGACCCCCCCGCGCCCCAGCATTTT.

This clonotype was recorded at least ten times. The chain carries TRBV10-3 and TRBJ1-1, with a tentative D call TRBD1 (6 bases). This CDR3 has 13 amino acids. Germline CDR1 reads ENHRY; CDR2 reads SYGVKD. Deletions cut 6 bases from V and 1 base from J, with 9 bases between. The CDR3 nucleotides are TGTGCCATCAGGAGGGGGGAGAACACTGAAGCTTTCTTT. Translated, it gives CAIRRGENTEAFF.

This clonotype was detected ten times or more. The CDR3 ends on some other residue instead of the conserved phenylalanine or tryptophan, so this is likely a read error. The DNA is left out, because the CDR3 cannot be placed on it with certainty; the CDR3 is given as TCRdb lists it. The rearrangement joins TRBV29-1 to TRBJ2-3; the DNA was not used to check the table's D call, TRBD1. Including both end residues, the CDR3 is 11 amino acids long. Per the germline V gene, CDR1 is SQVTM and CDR2 is ANQGSEA. The CDR3 sequence is CSVEDRIVVSP.

Many counts were recorded for this clonotype. The chain uses TRBV7-9 and TRBJ2-7; tentative D call: TRBD1 (5 bases). This CDR3 has 13 amino acids. V gave up 4 bases and J gave up 2 bases, with 9 bases separating them. The V gene's germline CDR1 is SEHNR and CDR2 FQNEAQ (reference sequence). DNA for the CDR3: TGTGCCAGCAGCTCCCAGGGTGCCTACGAGCAGTACGTC. Residues: CASSSQGAYEQYV.

At least ten counts were recorded for this clonotype. This chain connects TRBV27 to TRBJ1-5; TRBD1 aligns across 8 bases. The CDR3 has 14 residues. Germline values: CDR1 MNHEY, CDR2 SMNVEV (reference sequence). Unmatched junction bases numbered 5, after V lost 8 bases and J lost 2 bases. The CDR3 loop reads CASGLTGGNQPQHF. CDR3 nucleotides: TGTGCCAGCGGGTTGACAGGGGGCAATCAGCCCCAGCATTTT.

This clonotype was detected many times. The chain employs TRBV5-1 and TRBJ2-1, with 8 bases lining up with TRBD1. This CDR3 is 14 amino acids long. The trim removed 4 bases at V and 9 bases at J, leaving 9 bases unmatched. The V gene's germline CDR1 is SGHRS and CDR2 YFSETQ. CDR3 loop: CASSVGQGAVEQFF. The CDR3 DNA is TGCGCCAGCAGCGTGGGGCAGGGGGCGGTTGAGCAGTTCTTC.

At least ten counts were recorded for this clonotype. The chain links TRBV12-3 or TRBV12-4 to TRBJ2-2; D unresolved. V lost 4 bases and J lost 5, with 8 bases in between. CDR3 size: 13 residues. In nucleotides, the CDR3 is TGTGCCAGCAGTTCCTGGGTGACCGGGGAGCTGTTTTTT. Translating gives CASSSWVTGELFF.

This clonotype was observed at least ten times. This chain uses TRBV12-3 or TRBV12-4 with TRBJ2-5; possibly TRBD2 for D (6 bases). V was pared by 3 bases and J by 2 bases, with 10 bases between. This CDR3 is 14 amino acids long. The CDR3 DNA is TGTGCCAGCAGTTTTCGGGGGAATCAAGAGACCCAGTACTTC. Its protein is CASSFRGNQETQYF.

There are many counts of this clonotype. This chain uses TRBV11-2 with TRBJ2-5; D perhaps matches TRBD1 (5 bases). Per the germline V gene, CDR1 is SGHAT and CDR2 is FQNNGV. CDR3 size: 17 residues. V shed 5 bases and J shed 2 bases, with 21 bases lying between them. Here the CDR3 reads CASSHGLGPMAQETQYF. CDR3 nucleotides: TGTGCCAGCAGCCACGGGTTGGGGCCGATGGCTCAAGAGACCCAGTACTTC.

J is TRBJ1-1 and V is TRBV7-8; D might be TRBD1 (5 bases). The V and J ends lost 5 bases and 6 bases respectively, with 19 bases between them. This CDR3 is built from 15 residues. CDR1 SGHVS and CDR2 FQNEAQ come from the germline V gene. The CDR3 sequence: CASSRREGQGAEAFF. In DNA form, the CDR3 reads TGTGCCAGCAGCCGCCGGGAGGGCCAAGGGGCTGAAGCTTTCTTT.

This clonotype was recorded many times. V is TRBV6-5 and J is TRBJ2-3, with D perhaps matching TRBD1 (6 bases). V was shortened by 8 bases and J by 3 bases, with 9 bases between the two germline ends. This CDR3 has 12 amino acids. Germline V gene lookup returns CDR1 MNHEY and CDR2 SVGAGI. The CDR3: CASGGSTDTQYF. CDR3 in DNA: TGTGCCAGCGGGGGCTCTACAGATACGCAGTATTTT.

This chain links TRBV25-1 with TRBJ2-3, with unresolved D. Germline V gene data show CDR1 as MGHDK and CDR2 as SYGVNS. The CDR3 is 12 residues long. Trimming removed 6 bases from V and 7 bases from J, with 11 bases in between. CDR3 bases: TGTGCCAGCAGCGAAACGGAGAATACGCAGTATTTT. Translating gives CASSETENTQYF.

This clonotype occurred many times. The chain employs TRBV20-1 and TRBJ2-7; D tentatively fits TRBD1 or TRBD2 (6 bases each). With 3 bases removed from V and 2 bases from J, the gap between germline ends came to 20 bases. Germline values: CDR1 DFQATT, CDR2 SNEGSKA (reference sequence). This CDR3 has 16 amino acids. CDR3 residues: CSASTGREGGTYEQYF. As DNA, the CDR3 is TGCAGTGCTAGTACCGGGCGCGAGGGGGGAACCTACGAGCAGTACTTC.

This rearrangement joins TRBV12-3 or TRBV12-4 to TRBJ2-6; D is undetermined. The CDR3 has 14 residues. V was clipped by 6 bases and J by 4 bases, with 10 bases between them. The CDR3 is CASRYLEGANVLTF. CDR3 sequence (DNA): TGTGCCAGCAGATATCTAGAGGGGGCCAACGTCCTGACTTTC.

This clonotype showed up many times. V gene TRBV20-1 combines with J gene TRBJ2-7, with D perhaps TRBD1 (5 bases). CDR3 length equals 13 residues. V was cut by 2 bases and J by 5 bases, with 13 bases left in between. In germline, CDR1 is DFQATT, CDR2 SNEGSKA (reference sequence). In nucleotides, the CDR3 is TGCAGTGCTAGATTCAGGGTGGGGAACGAGCAGTACTTC. Its translation is CSARFRVGNEQYF.

In this sample, this clonotype turned up many times. This rearrangement joins TRBV20-1 to TRBJ1-4; D not certain. The V and J ends lost 2 bases and 4 bases respectively, with 17 bases between them. The CDR3 extends over 16 amino acids. The germline V gene encodes CDR1 DFQATT and CDR2 SNEGSKA (reference sequence). This CDR3 is CSARTALDRVNEKLFF. The CDR3 DNA sequence: TGCAGTGCTAGAACCGCGTTGGACCGGGTTAATGAAAAACTGTTTTTT.

This clonotype was seen ten or more times. The chain links TRBV20-1 to TRBJ2-2, with 7 bases identical to TRBD2. This CDR3 contains 14 residues. CDR1 DFQATT and CDR2 SNEGSKA come from the germline V gene (reference sequence). Losses at the gene ends were 6 bases for V and 4 bases for J; bases not matched to a gene: 8. CDR3 region: CSAHNPGGTGELFF. The CDR3 DNA reads as TGCAGTGCCCATAACCCGGGGGGCACCGGGGAGCTGTTTTTT.

In its sample, this clonotype was seen a few times. The rearrangement links TRBV6-2 or TRBV6-3 to TRBJ2-1, with D tentatively TRBD1 or TRBD2 (6 bases each). Germline-derived CDR1 and CDR2 are MNHEY and SVGEGT. The CDR3 is made up of 19 amino acids. Trimming pared 0 bases from V and 3 bases from J, leaving 21 bases between. The CDR3 region is CASSYSIIRGPRIYNEQFF. CDR3 nucleotide sequence: TGTGCCAGCAGTTACTCGATAATCCGGGGGCCCCGTATCTACAATGAGCAGTTCTTC.

Many counts were recorded for this clonotype. The V gene is TRBV25-1, the J gene TRBJ1-1; 8 positions match TRBD1. CDR3 size: 14 residues. Germline CDR1 is MGHDK and CDR2 is SYGVNS. The trim removed 6 bases at V and 3 bases at J, leaving 6 bases unmatched. For the CDR3, the DNA is TGTGCCAGCAGCACAGGGGGGTCTTACACTGAAGCTTTCTTT. Translated, it gives CASSTGGSYTEAFF.

This clonotype was recorded at least ten times. The rearrangement uses TRBV20-1 and TRBJ2-6; D unresolved. Trimming cost V 1 base and J 0 bases, with 10 bases left between them. The length of the CDR3 is 16 residues. The germline gives CDR1 DFQATT, CDR2 SNEGSKA (reference sequence). DNA of the CDR3: TGCAGTGCTAGAGGTCTGGGAAGCTCTGGGGCCAACGTCCTGACTTTC. As protein: CSARGLGSSGANVLTF.

Ten or more counts support this clonotype. The chain couples TRBV28 to TRBJ2-4; 7 bases agree with TRBD2. The ends lost 4 bases at V and 3 bases at J; junction bases unmatched: 6. The CDR3 contains 15 residues. Germline V gives CDR1 MDHEN, CDR2 SYDVKM. The CDR3 spells CASSSKGEGKNIQYF. The DNA for the CDR3 is TGTGCCAGCAGTTCCAAAGGGGAGGGCAAAAACATTCAGTACTTC.